A selection of T cell receptor beta chains follows, all from one sample in a study of response to subunit inactivated influenza vaccine. TCRdb reanalysed the RT-PCR reads using MiXCR and keeps one entry per CDR3 protein. The top ten hold about an eighth of the sample, which has hundreds of thousands of distinct CDR3 sequences, roughly 13% seen once. The sample was PBMCs from blood, taken more than 35 days after vaccination. These TCRs come from a man aged 45-65 years who received an inactivated influenza vaccine. Each CDR3 is given with its conserved first and last residue. The D gene is left open where the match is weak. Clone size is stated in some rows and not others, as once, few, many or a class when expanded.

>.|TRBV3-1|few|TRBJ1-2
CASSQGLNPYGYTF
TGTGCCAGCAGCCAAGGACTCAATCCCTATGGCTACACCTTC
>TRBD2|TRBV7-2|.|TRBJ2-7
CASSLTRSGGMYEQYF
TGTGCCAGCAGCTTGACCCGCAGCGGGGGGATGTACGAGCAGTACTTC
>.|TRBV28|.|TRBJ1-5
CASSFYRQNQPQHF
TGTGCCAGCAGTTTTTACAGGCAAAATCAGCCCCAGCATTTT
>TRBD2|TRBV28|.|TRBJ2-2
CASAGLRGTGELFF
TGTGCCTCCGCGGGACTAAGGGGCACCGGGGAGCTGTTTTTT
>.|TRBV7-2|.|TRBJ2-3
CASSKAKMDTQYF
TGTGCCAGCAGCAAAGCCAAGATGGATACGCAGTATTTT
>TRBD2|TRBV6-1|many|TRBJ2-7
CASSARIGTSGTREQYF
TGTGCCAGCAGTGCCCGGATCGGGACTAGCGGCACTAGGGAGCAGTACTTC
>.|TRBV12-3/TRBV12-4|few|TRBJ2-7
CASSGRFGGEQYF
TGTGCCAGCAGTGGGCGGTTTGGGGGGGAGCAGTACTTC
>.|TRBV9|few|TRBJ1-5
CASTRGVESGQPQHF
TGTGCCAGCACCCGAGGAGTGGAGTCAGGTCAGCCCCAGCATTTT
>.|TRBV2|.|TRBJ2-6
CASTQASGANVLTF
TGTGCCAGCACCCAGGCCTCTGGGGCCAACGTCCTGACTTTC
>.|TRBV16|.|TRBJ1-5
CASSPFVGGSKYQPQHF
TGTGCCAGCAGCCCCTTTGTTGGGGGGTCAAAATATCAGCCCCAGCATTTT
>.|TRBV5-1|many|TRBJ2-1
CASSLSGRANEQFF
TGCGCCAGCAGCTTGTCCGGGAGAGCTAATGAGCAGTTCTTC
>TRBD1|TRBV2|.|TRBJ1-2
CASSRRWDRDSGYTF
TGTGCCAGCAGCAGGCGGTGGGACAGGGACTCTGGCTACACCTTC
>.|TRBV20-1|.|TRBJ2-7
CSAHSGSSYEQYF
TGCAGTGCCCACTCGGGAAGCTCCTACGAGCAGTACTTC
>TRBD1|TRBV3-1|few|TRBJ1-5
CASSHGTANQPQHF
TGTGCCAGCAGCCATGGGACAGCGAATCAGCCCCAGCATTTT
>TRBD1|TRBV25-1|many|TRBJ2-7
CATAVDQGAYEQYF
TGTGCCACGGCAGTAGACCAGGGGGCCTACGAGCAGTACTTC
>.|TRBV6-1|few|TRBJ1-1
CASSPTLSGVSAFF
TGTGCCAGCAGTCCTACCCTGTCAGGGGTCAGTGCTTTCTTT
>TRBD1|TRBV10-3|few|TRBJ2-1
CAISNPGQSGNEQFF
TGTGCCATCAGCAACCCGGGACAGTCCGGCAATGAGCAGTTCTTC
>.|TRBV7-8|few|TRBJ2-7
CASSLAPERYEQYF
TGTGCCAGCAGCTTAGCCCCCGAGCGATACGAGCAGTACTTC
>.|TRBV6-2/TRBV6-3|few|TRBJ1-4
CASSTGSSITNEKLFF
TGTGCCAGCAGTACCGGCAGCTCAATAACTAATGAAAAACTGTTTTTT
>.|TRBV11-1|few|TRBJ2-2
CASSLARRGWGGLNTGELFF
TGTGCCAGCAGCTTAGCCCGCCGGGGGTGGGGGGGCCTCAACACCGGGGAGCTGTTTTTT
>TRBD1|TRBV12-5|many|TRBJ1-1
CASGNRRTGANTEAFF
TGTGCTAGTGGTAACCGCAGGACAGGAGCGAACACTGAAGCTTTCTTT
>TRBD1|TRBV6-2/TRBV6-3|.|TRBJ2-7
CASSYSGGGPYEQYF
TGTGCCAGCAGTTACTCAGGGGGCGGCCCCTACGAGCAGTACTTC
>.|TRBV6-1|many|TRBJ1-3
CASRQMRGLSGNTIYF
TGTGCCAGCAGGCAAATGCGGGGCCTCTCTGGAAACACCATATATTTT
>TRBD2|TRBV5-1|few|TRBJ2-4
CASSLVGREENIQYF
TGCGCCAGCAGCTTGGTGGGTCGGGAGGAAAACATTCAGTACTTC
>.|TRBV2|few|TRBJ2-1
CASIWRNEQFF
TGTGCCAGCATTTGGAGGAATGAGCAGTTCTTC
>.|TRBV5-1|.|TRBJ2-7
CASSSPDFEQYF
TGCGCCAGCAGCTCTCCGGATTTTGAGCAGTACTTC
>.|TRBV10-3|few|TRBJ2-7
CAISESRDGSYEQYF
TGTGCCATCAGTGAGTCGAGGGACGGGAGCTACGAGCAGTACTTC
>.|TRBV10-3|few|TRBJ2-3
CATAGQPRDTQYF
TGTGCCACCGCCGGACAGCCTCGTGATACGCAGTATTTT